These 32 T cell receptor beta chains share one sample of origin, sequenced in a study of shared clonotypes between healthy human individuals. Here immunoSEQ multiplex PCR was the method, and the copy in TCRdb shows in-frame clones only, minus some. The sample yields 2 million to 3 million clones, under 95% seen once. Material for sequencing was naive CD4+ T cells from PBMCs. Subset specified: CD45RA+ positively selected. Every receptor here comes from a man aged 18 to 35 in good health. Some clones in this sample may be carry-over from other donors' samples.

This clone was observed a single time. The rearrangement uses TRBV27 and TRBJ1-3; D is perhaps TRBD1 (5 bases). The CDR3 is made up of 16 amino acids. CDR1 is MNHEY, CDR2 SMNVEV, per germline (reference sequence). V was pared by 5 bases and J by 4 bases, with 18 bases between. The CDR3 DNA is TGTGCCAGCAGTCCCAGGGCCCCGCCGGGGGGAAACACCATATATTTT. It yields the protein CASSPRAPPGGNTIYF.

V gene TRBV14 combines with J gene TRBJ2-7; D is unresolved. V lost 4 bases to trimming and J lost 3 bases, with 16 bases between them. In germline, CDR1 is SGHDN, CDR2 FVKESK. The CDR3 consists of 15 residues. The CDR3 DNA reads TGTGCCAGCAGCCCCTTTTGGTACAGTAACTACGAGCAGTACTTC. It translates to CASSPFWYSNYEQYF. The variable domain in full, completed from reference TRBV14 and TRBJ2-7, reads EAGVTQFPSHSVIEKGQTVTLRCDPISGHDNLYWYRRVMGKEIKFLLHFVKESKQDESGMPNNRFLAERTGGTYSTLKVQPAELEDSGVYFCASSPFWYSNYEQYFGPGTRLTVT.

The chain links TRBV6-6 to TRBJ2-5; the D gene is possibly TRBD1 (5 bases). V lost 6 bases and J 5 bases, leaving 13 bases between the germline ends. This CDR3 has 13 amino acids. Germline assignment: CDR1 MNHNY and CDR2 SVGAGI (reference sequence). The CDR3 DNA sequence: TGTGCCAGCAGACTCCCAGGGTCGGAGACCCAGTACTTC. Its protein product is CASRLPGSETQYF.

In DNA, the CDR3 is TGTGCCAGCAGCTTAGGCCTGGGACTACCCGGTGGTGATACGCAGTATTTT. Amino acids: CASSLGLGLPGGDTQYF. This chain connects TRBV7-2 to TRBJ2-3; 7 nucleotides match TRBD2. CDR3 size: 17 residues. Trimming cost V 1 base and J 6 bases; bases outside gene matches: 13. The germline V gene has CDR1 SGHTA and CDR2 FQGNSA.

Turning to this clone: This CDR3 is also generated by other DNA sequences in the sample. V usage is TRBV28 and J usage is TRBJ2-5; no firm D call. The end of the DNA aligns better with TRBJ2-7, so the J call may be wrong. This CDR3 is 13 amino acids long. Germline values: CDR1 MDHEN, CDR2 SYDVKM. The CDR3 DNA sequence: TGTGCCAGCAGTTCCGGTTCTTCCTACGAGCAGTACTTC. This encodes CASSSGSSYEQYF.

This chain connects TRBV2 to TRBJ1-1, with 7 nucleotides matching TRBD1. With V trimmed by 5 bases and J by 0 bases, 3 bases remained unmatched. The CDR3 runs to 14 residues. Germline V gene sequence: CDR1 SNHLY, CDR2 FYNNEI. Here the CDR3 reads CASSTGALNTEAFF. In DNA form, the CDR3 reads TGTGCCAGCAGTACAGGGGCCCTGAACACTGAAGCTTTCTTT.

The rearrangement links TRBV14 to TRBJ2-4; D possibly corresponds to TRBD2 (5 bases). This CDR3 has 15 amino acids. Germline CDR1 SGHDN, CDR2 FVKESK. Between the trimmed V and J ends, which lost 0 bases and 7 bases, there was a span of 13 bases. In DNA form, the CDR3 reads TGTGCCAGCAGCCAAGACGTCGGGGTGTGGAACATTCAGTACTTC. This codes for CASSQDVGVWNIQYF.

V usage is TRBV6-1 and J usage is TRBJ1-6; D is unclear. CDR1 and CDR2 (germline): MNHNS, SASEGT. The V end lost 4 bases, the J end lost 10 bases, and 2 bases lay between the germline ends. The CDR3 totals 10 residues. The CDR3 DNA is TGTGCCAGCAGTGGCTCACCCCTCCACTTT. Translated, it gives CASSGSPLHF.

This sequence joins TRBV2 and TRBJ1-1; D remains unclear. V was pared by 5 bases and J by 0 bases, with 13 bases between. Germline assignment: CDR1 SNHLY and CDR2 FYNNEI. The CDR3 contains 15 residues. The CDR3 loop is CASSFGSPMNTEAFF. CDR3 in DNA: TGTGCCAGCAGTTTTGGGTCTCCTATGAACACTGAAGCTTTCTTT.

The chain has TRBV9 and TRBJ2-5, with D uncertain. The V and J ends lost 0 bases and 0 bases respectively, with 9 bases between them. The CDR3 spans 15 residues. Germline values: CDR1 SGDLS, CDR2 YYNGEE. The CDR3 loop reads CASSVAPAYQETQYF. DNA for the CDR3: TGTGCCAGCAGCGTAGCCCCCGCTTACCAAGAGACCCAGTACTTC.

This rearrangement joins TRBV19 to TRBJ2-7; D not certain. Germline V CDR1 and CDR2: LNHDA, SQIVND (reference sequence). Trimming took 7 bases from V and 9 from J, leaving 16 bases between them. The CDR3 has 12 amino acids. CDR3 in amino acids: CASTQRPIGQYF. CDR3 in DNA: TGTGCCAGTACCCAACGACCCATCGGGCAGTACTTC.

The chain uses TRBV14 and TRBJ1-1; D ambiguous. The CDR3 has 16 amino acids. Germline V gene data show CDR1 as SGHDN and CDR2 as FVKESK. V was cut by 0 bases and J by 10 bases, with 21 bases left in between. In DNA, the CDR3 is TGTGCCAGCAGCCAAGAATTTGGCACCACCATCAACGGAGCTTTCTTT. Translating gives CASSQEFGTTINGAFF.

The gene calls are TRBV6-1 and TRBJ2-3; 7 bases are a match to TRBD2. CDR1 is MNHNS and CDR2 is SASEGT in the germline V gene. This CDR3 spans 15 amino acids. J lost 4 bases, V lost 8 bases, and 12 bases had no gene match. CDR3 coding DNA: TGTGCCAGCCAATCTAGCGGAAGGGGTGCAGATACGCAGTATTTT. This gives the protein CASQSSGRGADTQYF.

This chain joins TRBV28 and TRBJ2-1; TRBD2 agrees at 8 bases. The CDR3 runs 15 residues. Trimming took 7 bases from V and 4 from J; bases not matched to a gene: 9. Germline CDR1 MDHEN, CDR2 SYDVKM. The CDR3 bases are TGTGCCAGCACACCACCGACTAGCGAATACAATGAGCAGTTCTTC. As protein: CASTPPTSEYNEQFF.

V is TRBV27 and J is TRBJ2-7, with D hard to call. CDR3 length: 15 residues. The germline V and J ends were trimmed by 6 bases and 1 base, with 16 bases remaining between them. Germline V gene sequence: CDR1 MNHEY, CDR2 SMNVEV (reference sequence). The CDR3 loop reads CASREQPFQSYEQYF. The CDR3 nucleotides are TGTGCCAGCAGGGAACAGCCTTTTCAATCCTACGAGCAGTACTTC.

To note about this clone: Different DNA sequences within this sample yield the same CDR3. This sequence joins TRBV19 and TRBJ2-6; D unresolved. Trimming removed 5 bases from V and 0 bases from J, with 11 bases in between. The CDR3 extends over 16 amino acids. CDR1 and CDR2 (germline): LNHDA, SQIVND (reference sequence). The CDR3: CASSSPGLSGANVLTF. For the CDR3, the DNA is TGTGCCAGTAGTTCCCCAGGCCTCTCTGGGGCCAACGTCCTGACTTTC.

The rearrangement joins TRBV6-6 to TRBJ2-1, with TRBD1 matching 8 bases. The CDR3 is 13 amino acids. V shed 4 bases and J 7 bases; nucleotides not matched to a gene: 3. Germline loops: CDR1 MNHNY, CDR2 SVGAGI (reference sequence). The CDR3 sequence is CASSSRQGNEQFF. DNA for the CDR3: TGTGCCAGCAGTTCCAGACAGGGGAATGAGCAGTTCTTC.

The chain couples TRBV5-4 to TRBJ2-1; D might be TRBD2 (5 bases). CDR3 length: 15 amino acids. Germline values: CDR1 SGHNT, CDR2 YYREEE (reference sequence). V was shortened by 4 bases and J by 2 bases, with 13 bases between the two germline ends. CDR3 DNA sequence: TGTGCCAGCAGCGTCTCACCCGGGACCTACAATGAGCAGTTCTTC. Its protein product is CASSVSPGTYNEQFF.

The chain employs TRBV5-8 and TRBJ2-6; weak D call: TRBD1 (5 bases). Looked up from germline, CDR1 is SGHTS and CDR2 is YDEGEE. V lost 0 bases, J lost 13 bases, and 11 bases lay in between. This CDR3 comprises 13 residues. CDR3 in amino acids: CASSLGGRAVLTF. In nucleotides, the CDR3 is TGTGCCAGCAGCTTGGGGGGCAGGGCGGTCCTGACTTTC.

The chain has TRBV5-4 and TRBJ1-1; 9 nucleotides line up with TRBD1. The germline CDR1 and CDR2 sequences are SGHNT and YYREEE (reference sequence). The CDR3 is 16 amino acids. The J segment lost 2 bases and the V segment lost 3 bases, leaving 8 bases of the junction unmatched. CDR3 sequence: CASSSNRQGGNTEAFF. The CDR3 region has the DNA TGTGCCAGCAGCTCGAACCGACAGGGGGGTAACACTGAAGCTTTCTTT. The full variable domain, in which reference TRBV5-4 and TRBJ1-1 provide the parts outside the CDR3, is ETGVTQSPTHLIKTRGQQVTLRCSSQSGHNTVSWYQQALGQGPQFIFQYYREEENGRGNFPPRFSGLQFPNYSSELNVNALELDDSALYLCASSSNRQGGNTEAFFGQGTRLTVV.

V is TRBV28 and J is TRBJ1-5; 7 nucleotides match TRBD1. The CDR3 loop spans 19 amino acids. CDR1 and CDR2 from the germline V gene are MDHEN and SYDVKM. Trimming at V came to 5 bases and at J to 4 bases, leaving 20 bases not matched to a gene. As DNA, the CDR3 is TGTGCCAGCAGTCCCTTTCCCGTTCGCGACCGGGACAGAAATCAGCCCCAGCATTTT. Translating it yields CASSPFPVRDRDRNQPQHF.

The V gene is TRBV6-6, the J gene TRBJ1-5; perhaps TRBD1 as D (5 bases). The CDR3 sequence is 14 residues long. Germline assignment: CDR1 MNHNY and CDR2 SVGAGI (reference sequence). With 5 bases removed from V and 6 bases from J, the gap between germline ends came to 14 bases. This CDR3 is CASSQMRDGQPQHF. In DNA form, the CDR3 reads TGTGCCAGCAGTCAGATGAGGGACGGTCAGCCCCAGCATTTT.

This clone appeared a single time. The CDR3 bases are TGTGCCAGCAGCCCTCCAGGGATTCTGAATTCACCCCTCCACTTT. Translation gives CASSPPGILNSPLHF. The V and J genes are TRBV7-9 and TRBJ1-6; TRBD1 is a possible D gene (5 bases). From germline, CDR1 is SEHNR and CDR2 FQNEAQ (reference sequence). Trimming took 5 bases from V and 7 from J, leaving 15 bases between them. The CDR3 has 15 amino acids.

The chain links TRBV5-1 to TRBJ2-3; TRBD2 matches 10 bases. Germline assignment: CDR1 SGHRS and CDR2 YFSETQ. Trimming at V came to 4 bases and at J to 3 bases, leaving 11 bases not matched to a gene. The CDR3 runs 17 residues. The CDR3 protein is CASSTGILAGMTDTQYF. DNA of the CDR3: TGCGCCAGCAGCACCGGCATACTAGCGGGAATGACAGATACGCAGTATTTT.

The J gene is TRBJ1-1, the V gene TRBV5-4; perhaps TRBD1 as D (6 bases). Germline V gene data show CDR1 as SGHNT and CDR2 as YYREEE (reference sequence). Deletions cut 4 bases from V and 4 bases from J, with 17 bases between. This CDR3 is built from 15 residues. The DNA for the CDR3 is TGTGCCAGCAGCGATGTAGGGGGTGTGGGCACTGAAGCTTTCTTT. It specifies CASSDVGGVGTEAFF. Full variable domain (missing parts from reference TRBV5-4 and TRBJ1-1): ETGVTQSPTHLIKTRGQQVTLRCSSQSGHNTVSWYQQALGQGPQFIFQYYREEENGRGNFPPRFSGLQFPNYSSELNVNALELDDSALYLCASSDVGGVGTEAFFGQGTRLTVV.

CDR3 bases: TGCGCCAGCAGCCAAGGTCGTGTAATGCCCTATGGCTACACCTTC. It codes for CASSQGRVMPYGYTF. This sequence joins TRBV4-1 and TRBJ1-2; D call uncertain. Germline V gene data show CDR1 as MGHRA and CDR2 as YSYEKL. The germline V and J ends were trimmed by 1 base and 4 bases, with 13 bases remaining between them. The CDR3 has 15 amino acids.

The chain uses TRBV5-1 and TRBJ1-3; D not certain. The CDR3 has 16 residues. Per germline, CDR1 SGHRS and CDR2 YFSETQ. V lost 0 bases to trimming and J lost 4 bases, with 14 bases between them. The CDR3 region is CASSLAGTRRGNTIYF. The CDR3 nucleotides read TGCGCCAGCAGCTTGGCCGGCACAAGGAGGGGAAACACCATATATTTT.

Comment on this clone: Other DNA sequences of this sample code for an identical CDR3. This chain uses TRBV9 with TRBJ2-3, with 9 bases aligning to TRBD2. This CDR3 spans 16 amino acids. Germline V gene lookup returns CDR1 SGDLS and CDR2 YYNGEE. The V and J ends lost 0 bases and 6 bases, in that order; junction bases with no gene match: 8. CDR3 region: CASSVGGGRAADTQYF. The CDR3 coding sequence is TGTGCCAGCAGCGTAGGAGGCGGGAGGGCCGCGGATACGCAGTATTTT.

The chain carries TRBV6-1 and TRBJ2-1; 9 bases fit TRBD2. The CDR3 totals 13 residues. The V gene end was trimmed by 7 bases and the J gene end by 10 bases; junction bases not matched to a gene: 8. Germline V gene data show CDR1 as MNHNS and CDR2 as SASEGT. This chain's CDR3 is CASNYGLASEQFF. The CDR3 DNA sequence: TGTGCCAGCAATTATGGACTAGCGTCAGAGCAGTTCTTC.

V is TRBV28 and J is TRBJ2-3; the D gene is possibly TRBD2 (5 bases). The CDR3 is 17 residues long. Trimming stripped 9 bases from V and 2 bases from J, with 24 bases between. Looked up from germline, CDR1 is MDHEN and CDR2 is SYDVKM. The DNA of the CDR3 is TGTGCCAGTCCACCAAACCGGTCAAGCGGTTCCACAGATACGCAGTATTTT. Its translation: CASPPNRSSGSTDTQYF.

Note on this clone: Other DNA sequences in the sample encode the same CDR3. This rearrangement joins TRBV9 to TRBJ2-1, with D uncertain. The CDR3 has 13 amino acids. Germline V lookup: CDR1 SGDLS, CDR2 YYNGEE. V lost 0 bases, J lost 1 base, and 2 bases lay in between. The CDR3 region is CASSVDSYNEQFF. The CDR3 region has the DNA TGTGCCAGCAGCGTAGATTCCTACAATGAGCAGTTCTTC.

As for this clone: Its ends do not fully match the called genes, so a read error is possible. The chain links TRBV9 to TRBJ2-5, with TRBD2 matching 7 bases. This CDR3 has 17 residues. The germline gives CDR1 SGDLS, CDR2 YYNGEE. CDR3 residues: CASTVGVQAGAEETQYF. The CDR3 nucleotides read TGTGCCAGCACCGTAGGTGTGCAGGCGGGAGCGGAAGAGACCCAGTACTTC.